This passage covers 9 T cell receptor beta chains from one sample sequenced in a study of T-cell reconstitution after alpha-beta-depleted transplantation in children (TCRdb year 2016). The treatment or condition label on this specimen signifies: allogeneic hematopoietic cell transplantation with graft depleted of TCRalphabeta T cells and CD19 B cells. Library construction relied on PCR. Sequencing used an Illumina HiSeq 2500. To normalize quantification of the TCRbeta repertoire, the TCR libraries were built with molecular barcoding that relied on unique molecular identifiers. TCRdb trimmed public reads at Q25 via fastp, called clones via MiXCR and kept in-frame beta chains. Each CDR3 protein gets just one entry, which takes the most common genes and DNA from the rows behind it. The sample table records about 980,000 distinct CDR3 sequences; roughly 29% of these occur just once. The top ten hold around 30% of the sample.

This specimen consisted of PBMCs, mostly from graft donor cells, obtained 360 days after TCRalphabeta/CD19-depleted stem cell transplant. The receptors were gathered from a boy under two years old who had a stem cell transplant for SCID, so the T cells may come from the graft donor.

J is TRBJ2-2 and V is TRBV20-1; a possible D gene is TRBD1 (6 bases). Between the trimmed V and J ends, which lost 0 bases and 1 base, there was a span of 12 bases. Looked up from germline, CDR1 is DFQATT and CDR2 is SNEGSKA (reference sequence). The CDR3 length is 16 residues. The CDR3 DNA is TGCAGTGCTAGAGATACTGTAGGGGGGAACACCGGGGAGCTGTTTTTT. Residues: CSARDTVGGNTGELFF.

This clonotype was counted only a few times. This chain joins TRBV29-1 and TRBJ2-3; TRBD2 matches 7 bases. The CDR3 covers 13 residues. V lost 6 bases, J lost 5 bases, and 8 bases stayed unmatched. The germline V gene has CDR1 SQVTM and CDR2 ANQGSEA. This chain's CDR3 is CSVLAGSRDTQYF. CDR3 DNA: TGCAGCGTGTTAGCGGGTTCGAGAGATACGCAGTATTTT.

The table lists this clonotype with a few counts. This chain joins TRBV5-5 and TRBJ2-1; unclear D gene. V lost 3 bases and J lost 0, with 10 bases in between. Germline assignment: CDR1 SGHKS and CDR2 YYEKEE (reference sequence). The CDR3 runs to 15 residues. CDR3 residues: CASSYPGRSYNEQFF. As DNA, the CDR3 is TGTGCCAGCAGCTATCCAGGCCGCTCCTACAATGAGCAGTTCTTC.

The genes are TRBV20-1 and TRBJ2-3; TRBD2 agrees at 7 bases. V shed 3 bases and J 2 bases; nucleotides not matched to a gene: 5. This CDR3 comprises 14 residues. CDR1 and CDR2 from the germline V gene are DFQATT and SNEGSKA (reference sequence). In DNA, the CDR3 is TGCAGTGCTAGGACTAGCACATACACAGATACGCAGTATTTT. This translates into CSARTSTYTDTQYF.

V gene TRBV7-8 combines with J gene TRBJ2-3, with D perhaps given as TRBD1 or TRBD2 (5 bases each). The CDR3 has 14 residues. Germline V lookup: CDR1 SGHVS, CDR2 FQNEAQ. V shed 1 base and J shed 6 bases, with 11 bases lying between them. The CDR3 reads CASSLERGVDTQYF. CDR3 DNA: TGTGCCAGCAGCTTAGAAAGAGGGGTGGATACGCAGTATTTT.

This clonotype appeared a few times. The V call is TRBV5-1, the J call TRBJ2-2, with D uncertain. The CDR3 runs 17 residues. V lost 3 bases, J lost 0 bases, and 15 bases lay in between. The V gene's germline CDR1 is SGHRS and CDR2 YFSETQ. The CDR3 DNA is TGCGCCAGCAGCTACGTAGGGTCTACTACGAACACCGGGGAGCTGTTTTTT. Translated: CASSYVGSTTNTGELFF.

The chain combines TRBV7-3 with TRBJ2-1; D is uncertain. Trimming pared 2 bases from V and 5 bases from J, leaving 10 bases between. The germline gives CDR1 SGHTA, CDR2 FQGTGA. The CDR3 loop spans 14 amino acids. CDR3 nucleotide sequence: TGTGCCAGCAGCTTAGGGAATGTGGACAATGAGCAGTTCTTC. It is translated as CASSLGNVDNEQFF. Based on the CDR3 plus reference TRBV7-3 and TRBJ2-1, the full variable domain is GAGVSQTPSNKVTEKGKYVELRCDPISGHTALYWYRQSLGQGPEFLIYFQGTGAADDSGLPNDRFFAVRPEGSVSTLKIQRTERGDSAVYLCASSLGNVDNEQFFGPGTRLTVL.

In this sample, this clonotype turned up many times. V is TRBV29-1 and J is TRBJ2-5; D not certain. The V gene's germline CDR1 is SQVTM and CDR2 ANQGSEA. V dropped 4 bases and J dropped 5 bases, with 5 bases sitting between them. This CDR3 contains 10 residues. For the CDR3, the DNA is TGCAGCGTTGTCCAGGAGACCCAGTACTTC. Encoded protein: CSVVQETQYF.

This sequence joins TRBV29-1 and TRBJ2-2; D gene unclear. The CDR3 is 13 amino acids. V shed 7 bases and J shed 1 base, with 10 bases lying between them. The germline CDR1 and CDR2 sequences are SQVTM and ANQGSEA. DNA for the CDR3: TGCAGCGCGGGCAGGCAGAACACCGGGGAGCTGTTTTTT. Encoded protein: CSAGRQNTGELFF.